This T cell receptor beta chain was retrieved from a study of T cell repertoires in cytomegalovirus infection. Findings and limits, study-wide: Clonotypes of TCR beta that were HLA-C-restricted and CMV-specific dominated the ex vivo response.

The V and J ends lost 1 base and 5 bases, in that order; junction bases with no gene match: 9. The CDR3 is made up of 16 amino acids. Germline V gives CDR1 SGHTA, CDR2 FQGNSA. This clonotype was detected once. Its cognate antigen is unknown. A clone one base away is much larger, so this may be a read error. Each CDR3 protein is one row after TCRdb ran MiXCR on the reads. The sample gives 650,000 to 850,000 distinct CDR3 sequences, roughly 29% of which show up once; 13% is in the top ten. The receptor's source is a human donor in good health (CMV status not recorded). Some clones in this sample may be carry-over from other donors' samples. J is TRBJ1-2 and V is TRBV7-2; 8 nucleotides agree with TRBD1. This sample comprised cultured CD8+ T cells from PBMCs, obtained from culture after CMV antigen stimulation. CDR3 amino acids: CTSSLDFQGASYGYTF. CDR3 nucleotides: TGTACCAGCAGCTTAGACTTTCAGGGGGCGTCGTATGGCTACACCTTC. Using reference TRBV7-2 and TRBJ1-2 for the parts outside the CDR3, the full variable domain is GAGVSQSPSNKVTEKGKDVELRCDPISGHTALYWYRQSLGQGLEFLIYFQGNSAPDKSGLPSDRFSAERTGGSVSTLTIQRTQQEDSAVYLCTSSLDFQGASYGYTFGSGTRLTVV.